This entry lists 21 T cell receptor beta chains sequenced from one sample in a study of cytomegalovirus exposure and HLA in healthy donors. The PCR made use of 60 Vbeta and 13 Jbeta primers. Generated by immunoSEQ multiplex PCR, the TCRdb table keeps only in-frame clones and is missing some. Found here are about 140,000 clones, around three quarters of them singletons; the top ten hold roughly 2%. The material sequenced was PBMCs. Every receptor here comes from a man between 35 and 55 years old in good health and CMV-seronegative.

CDR3 bases: TGCAGCGTTTCTTCGACAGCTTCGAACACTGAAGCTTTCTTT. Translation: CSVSSTASNTEAFF. This chain uses TRBV29-1 with TRBJ1-1; TRBD1 is a possible D gene (5 bases). Trimming removed 5 bases from V and 1 base from J, with 14 bases in between. CDR1 SQVTM and CDR2 ANQGSEA come from the germline V gene. This CDR3 spans 14 amino acids.

This clone showed up just a few times. This sequence joins TRBV27 and TRBJ2-7; TRBD1 agrees at 11 bases. The length of the CDR3 is 15 residues. Germline CDR1 MNHEY, CDR2 SMNVEV (reference sequence). V gave up 4 bases and J gave up 2 bases; unmatched junction bases: 4. The CDR3 DNA reads TGTGCCAGCAGTTCGTCGGGACAGGGGGCCTACGAGCAGTACTTC. Encoded protein: CASSSSGQGAYEQYF.

In this sample, this clone turned up a few times. V gene TRBV30 combines with J gene TRBJ2-7; 12 nucleotides align to TRBD1. This CDR3 spans 17 amino acids. V was pared by 1 base and J by 7 bases, with 14 bases of the junction left unmatched. The germline CDR1 and CDR2 sequences are GTSNPN and SVGIG (reference sequence). This chain's CDR3 is CAWSASPFGTGGWEQYF. CDR3 bases: TGTGCCTGGAGTGCATCCCCCTTTGGGACAGGGGGCTGGGAGCAGTACTTC.

This clone has only one observation. CDR3 in amino acids: CATRLVQRDEQFF. The CDR3 bases are TGCGCCACCCGACTAGTTCAACGCGATGAGCAGTTCTTC. This rearrangement joins TRBV10-2 to TRBJ2-1, with D possibly being TRBD2 (6 bases). The CDR3 has 13 amino acids. Per the germline V gene, CDR1 is WSHSY and CDR2 is SAAADI. Between the trimmed V and J ends, which lost 10 bases and 8 bases, there was a span of 18 bases.

This clone was observed a few times. The V call is TRBV11-3, the J call TRBJ2-3; tentatively, D is TRBD2 (5 bases). This CDR3 has 14 residues. Deletions cut 5 bases from V and 4 bases from J, with 13 bases between. CDR1 SGHNT and CDR2 YENEEA come from the germline V gene. CDR3: CASSRNQDSDTQYF. CDR3 bases: TGTGCCAGCAGCAGGAACCAGGACTCAGATACGCAGTATTTT.

The chain joins TRBV7-8 to TRBJ1-4; no reliable D call. The CDR3 totals 15 residues. Per the germline V gene, CDR1 is SGHVS and CDR2 is FQNEAQ. V lost 5 bases to trimming and J lost 3 bases, with 13 bases between them. The CDR3 here is CASSTLGFANEKLFF. The CDR3, as DNA: TGTGCCAGCAGCACCCTCGGTTTCGCTAATGAAAAACTGTTTTTT. The full variable domain, rest sourced from reference TRBV7-8 and TRBJ1-4, is GAGVSQSPRYKVAKRGQDVALRCDPISGHVSLFWYQQALGQGPEFLTYFQNEAQLDKSGLPSDRFFAERPEGSVSTLKIQRTQQEDSAVYLCASSTLGFANEKLFFGSGTQLSVL.

The genes are TRBV6-1 and TRBJ1-1, with 7 bases that match TRBD1. With 2 bases clipped from V and 5 bases from J, the junction kept 8 bases outside the gene matches. The CDR3 runs to 15 residues. Germline CDR1 reads MNHNS; CDR2 reads SASEGT. The CDR3 bases are TGTGCCAGCAGTGAATCGGGAGGGGGCCCTACTGAAGCTTTCTTT. Protein product: CASSESGGGPTEAFF.

The V gene is TRBV6-5, the J gene TRBJ2-7, with TRBD1 matching 7 bases. Unmatched junction bases numbered 8, after V lost 2 bases and J lost 4 bases. Looked up from germline, CDR1 is MNHEY and CDR2 is SVGAGI. The CDR3 spans 15 residues. CDR3 sequence: CASSYLRQGLYEQYF. CDR3 nucleotides: TGTGCCAGCAGTTACCTCCGACAGGGATTATACGAGCAGTACTTC.

V gene TRBV7-9 combines with J gene TRBJ1-3; 9 bases match TRBD1. CDR1 and CDR2 from the germline V gene are SEHNR and FQNEAQ (reference sequence). Germline trimming cut 5 bases from V and 5 bases from J; bases unmatched to any gene: 4. This CDR3 is 14 amino acids long. CDR3 DNA: TGTGCCAGCAGCGAACAGGGGGCTAGAAACACCATATATTTT. It is translated as CASSEQGARNTIYF.

The genes are TRBV6-6 and TRBJ1-1; a weak D match, TRBD1 (5 bases). The CDR3 extends over 14 amino acids. V was cut by 6 bases and J by 4 bases, with 15 bases left in between. Germline V gives CDR1 MNHNY, CDR2 SVGAGI (reference sequence). CDR3 bases: TGTGCCAGCAGCGAAACAGGTTCTCTCACTGAAGCTTTCTTT. It codes for CASSETGSLTEAFF.

This chain links TRBV10-3 with TRBJ2-7, with TRBD2 matching over 12 bases. Germline V gene data show CDR1 as ENHRY and CDR2 as SYGVKD. The CDR3 spans 15 residues. Trimming took 2 bases from V and 2 from J; bases not matched to a gene: 1. This CDR3 reads CAISELAGGTYEQYF. DNA of the CDR3: TGTGCCATCAGTGAGCTAGCGGGAGGGACCTACGAGCAGTACTTC.

The chain carries TRBV5-4 and TRBJ1-1; no clear D gene. Germline CDR1 reads SGHNT; CDR2 reads YYREEE (reference sequence). The CDR3 totals 14 residues. Trimming took off 0 bases at V and 4 bases at J, with 10 bases between the two ends. CDR3: CASSLEARGTEAFF. In nucleotides, the CDR3 is TGTGCCAGCAGCTTGGAAGCCCGGGGCACTGAAGCTTTCTTT.

The chain recombines TRBV2 with TRBJ2-7; a weak D match, TRBD1 (6 bases). Trimming cost V 6 bases and J 4 bases, with 10 bases left between them. Germline lookup yields CDR1 SNHLY and CDR2 FYNNEI. This CDR3 contains 12 residues. This CDR3 reads CASSRGPYEQYF. In DNA, the CDR3 is TGTGCCAGCAGCAGGGGACCATACGAGCAGTACTTC. The full variable domain, completed using reference TRBV2 and TRBJ2-7, is EPEVTQTPSHQVTQMGQEVILRCVPISNHLYFYWYRQILGQKVEFLVSFYNNEISEKSEIFDDQFSVERPDGSNFTLKIRSTKLEDSAMYFCASSRGPYEQYFGPGTRLTVT.

This clone was detected only a few times. The chain uses TRBV6-5 and TRBJ1-2, with TRBD1 matching 11 bases. J gave up 2 bases and V 6 bases, and 2 bases lay outside the gene matches. The CDR3 extends over 14 amino acids. The germline V gene encodes CDR1 MNHEY and CDR2 SVGAGI. CDR3 coding DNA: TGTGCCAGCAGGGGGACAGGGGGAAACTATGGCTACACCTTC. Translation gives CASRGTGGNYGYTF.

The V gene is TRBV4-1, the J gene TRBJ2-7; no reliable D call. V lost 1 base to trimming and J lost 1 base, with 11 bases between them. CDR1 is MGHRA and CDR2 is YSYEKL in the germline V gene. CDR3 size: 15 residues. The chain's CDR3 is CASSQVLHSSYEQYF. In nucleotides, the CDR3 is TGCGCCAGCAGCCAAGTCTTACATTCGTCCTACGAGCAGTACTTC.

This CDR3 reads CASSGRESSYNEQFF. The DNA of the CDR3 is TGTGCCAGCAGCGGACGGGAGAGCTCCTACAATGAGCAGTTCTTC. The chain recombines TRBV9 with TRBJ2-1; weak D call: TRBD2 (6 bases). Deletions cut 3 bases from V and 0 bases from J, with 10 bases between. Germline CDR1 and CDR2: SGDLS and YYNGEE. The CDR3 totals 15 residues.

V gene TRBV6-6 combines with J gene TRBJ2-7, with D perhaps matching TRBD1 (5 bases). The germline gives CDR1 MNHNY, CDR2 SVGAGI (reference sequence). The CDR3 length is 13 residues. V shed 2 bases and J shed 3 bases, with 8 bases lying between them. CDR3 in DNA: TGTGCCAGCAGTTACGGGGCCTTCTACGAGCAGTACTTC. Encoded protein: CASSYGAFYEQYF.

V gene TRBV19 combines with J gene TRBJ1-1; 8 bases agree with TRBD1. Germline CDR1 LNHDA, CDR2 SQIVND (reference sequence). The CDR3 has 12 amino acids. Trimming cost V 10 bases and J 3 bases; bases outside gene matches: 4. CDR3 residues: CATSQGDTEAFF. The CDR3 nucleotides read TGTGCCACCTCACAGGGGGACACTGAAGCTTTCTTT. Drawing the rest from reference TRBV19 and TRBJ1-1, the complete variable domain is DGGITQSPKYLFRKEGQNVTLSCEQNLNHDAMYWYRQDPGQGLRLIYYSQIVNDFQKGDIAEGYSVSREKKESFPLTVTSAQKNPTAFYLCATSQGDTEAFFGQGTRLTVV.

The gene calls are TRBV9 and TRBJ2-1; D is possibly TRBD1 (6 bases). This CDR3 is built from 16 residues. The germline V gene has CDR1 SGDLS and CDR2 YYNGEE. Trimming removed 0 bases at V and 8 bases at J, with 18 bases between. Here the CDR3 reads CASSVALGGNLDEQFF. The CDR3 region has the DNA TGTGCCAGCAGCGTAGCTCTTGGGGGCAATCTCGATGAGCAGTTCTTC.

This clone appeared a few times. The chain employs TRBV5-6 and TRBJ1-2; the D is unclear. CDR3 length: 13 residues. Germline V gene sequence: CDR1 SGHDT, CDR2 YYEEEE. With 1 base removed from V and 5 bases from J, the gap between germline ends came to 9 bases. DNA of the CDR3: TGTGCCAGCAGCTTGATCACAAGTTATGGCTACACCTTC. As protein: CASSLITSYGYTF.

V is TRBV5-1 and J is TRBJ2-7; possibly TRBD1 for D (6 bases). V was pared by 0 bases and J by 5 bases, with 15 bases between. Germline CDR1 is SGHRS and CDR2 is YFSETQ. This CDR3 is 15 amino acids long. CDR3: CASSLDGDRRNEQYF. CDR3 nucleotide sequence: TGCGCCAGCAGCTTGGATGGTGACAGGCGTAACGAGCAGTACTTC.